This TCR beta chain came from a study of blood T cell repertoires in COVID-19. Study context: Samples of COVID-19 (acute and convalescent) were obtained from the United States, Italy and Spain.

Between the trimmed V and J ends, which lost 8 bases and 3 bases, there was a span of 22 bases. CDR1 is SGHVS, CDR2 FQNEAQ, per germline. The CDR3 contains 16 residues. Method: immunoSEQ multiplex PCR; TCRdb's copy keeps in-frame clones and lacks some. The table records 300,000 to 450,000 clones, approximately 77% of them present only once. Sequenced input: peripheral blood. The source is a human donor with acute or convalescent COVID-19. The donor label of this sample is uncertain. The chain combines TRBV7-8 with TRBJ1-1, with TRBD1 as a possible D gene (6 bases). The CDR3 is CASRDPRRQGYTEAFF. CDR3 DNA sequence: TGTGCCAGCCGCGACCCAAGGAGGCAGGGGTACACTGAAGCTTTCTTT.